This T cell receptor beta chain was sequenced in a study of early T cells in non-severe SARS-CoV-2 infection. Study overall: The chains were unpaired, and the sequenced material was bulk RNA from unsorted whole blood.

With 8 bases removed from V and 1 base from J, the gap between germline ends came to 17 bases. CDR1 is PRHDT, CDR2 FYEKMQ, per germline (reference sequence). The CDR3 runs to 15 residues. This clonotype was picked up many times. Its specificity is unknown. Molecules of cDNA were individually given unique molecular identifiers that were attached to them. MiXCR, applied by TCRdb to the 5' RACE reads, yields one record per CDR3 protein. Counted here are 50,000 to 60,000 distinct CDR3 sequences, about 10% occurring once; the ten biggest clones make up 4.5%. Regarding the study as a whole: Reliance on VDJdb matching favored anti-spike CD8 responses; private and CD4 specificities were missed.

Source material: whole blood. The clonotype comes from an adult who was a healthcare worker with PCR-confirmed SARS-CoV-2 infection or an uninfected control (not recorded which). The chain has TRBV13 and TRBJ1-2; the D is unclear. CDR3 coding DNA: TGTGCCAGCGACTGGAGCCCAGGAAGTAACTATGGCTACACCTTC. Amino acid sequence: CASDWSPGSNYGYTF.